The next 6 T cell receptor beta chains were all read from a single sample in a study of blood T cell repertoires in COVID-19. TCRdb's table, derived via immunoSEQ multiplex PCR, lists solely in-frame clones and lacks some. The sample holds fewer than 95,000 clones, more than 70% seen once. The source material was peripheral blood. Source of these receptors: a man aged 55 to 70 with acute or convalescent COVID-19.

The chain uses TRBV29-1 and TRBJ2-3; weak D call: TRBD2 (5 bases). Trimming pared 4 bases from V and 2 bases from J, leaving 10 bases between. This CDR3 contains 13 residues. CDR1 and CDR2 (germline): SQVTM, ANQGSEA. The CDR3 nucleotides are TGCAGCGTTGGTGCACTAGACACAGATACGCAGTATTTT. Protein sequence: CSVGALDTDTQYF.

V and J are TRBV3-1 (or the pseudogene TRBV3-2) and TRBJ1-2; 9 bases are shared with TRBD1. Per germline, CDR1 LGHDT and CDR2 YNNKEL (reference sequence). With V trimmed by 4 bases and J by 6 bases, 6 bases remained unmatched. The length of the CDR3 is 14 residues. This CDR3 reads CASSLGRDRDGYTF. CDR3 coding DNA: TGTGCCAGCAGCCTTGGACGGGACAGGGATGGCTACACCTTC.

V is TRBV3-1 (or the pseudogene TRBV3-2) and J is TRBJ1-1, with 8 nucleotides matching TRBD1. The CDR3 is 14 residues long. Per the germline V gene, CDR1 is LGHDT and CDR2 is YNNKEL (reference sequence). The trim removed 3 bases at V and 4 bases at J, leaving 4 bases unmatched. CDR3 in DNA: TGTGCCAGCAGCCATCACAGGGGGGGCACTGAAGCTTTCTTT. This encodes CASSHHRGGTEAFF.

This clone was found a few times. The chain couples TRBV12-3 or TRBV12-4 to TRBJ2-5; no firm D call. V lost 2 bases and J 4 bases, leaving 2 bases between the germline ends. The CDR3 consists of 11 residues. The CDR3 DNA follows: TGTGCCAGCAGTTTACTAGAGACCCAGTACTTC. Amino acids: CASSLLETQYF.

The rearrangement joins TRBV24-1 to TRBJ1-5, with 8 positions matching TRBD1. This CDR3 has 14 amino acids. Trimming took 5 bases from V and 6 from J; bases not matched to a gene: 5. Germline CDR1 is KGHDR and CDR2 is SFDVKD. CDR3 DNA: TGTGCCACCAGTGGGTCAGGGGGCACTCAGCCCCAGCATTTT. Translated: CATSGSGGTQPQHF.

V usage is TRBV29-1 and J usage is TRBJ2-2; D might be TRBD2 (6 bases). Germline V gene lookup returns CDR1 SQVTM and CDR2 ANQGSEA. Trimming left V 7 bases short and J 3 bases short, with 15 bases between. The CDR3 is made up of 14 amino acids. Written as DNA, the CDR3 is TGCAGCGCCGACGGCGGGATAGACACCGGGGAGCTGTTTTTT. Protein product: CSADGGIDTGELFF.